This T cell receptor beta chain was obtained from a study of T cells in Graves' hyperthyroidism and ophthalmopathy. Template material for amplifying TCR beta CDR3 regions consisted of RNA transcripts. Using the HTBI primer set, a first-round RT-PCR was run on the TCR CDR3. TCRdb reprocessed the multiplex PCR reads with MiXCR, giving one entry per CDR3 protein. The table lists under 350,000 distinct CDR3 sequences, 21% of them singletons, with about 50% in the top ten. Germline V gene data show CDR1 as SGHNT and CDR2 as YYREEE (reference sequence). The CDR3 covers 15 residues. V gave up 3 bases and J gave up 10 bases; unmatched junction bases: 10.

The sample comprised blood. The V gene is TRBV5-4, the J gene TRBJ1-6; 7 bases align to TRBD1. The TCR was taken from a woman between 45 and 65 years old with Graves' hyperthyroidism. The CDR3 sequence: CASSSGGDRDSPLHF. CDR3 nucleotides: TGTGCCAGCAGCTCGGGGGGCGACAGGGACTCACCCCTCCACTTT. Variable domain in full (rest from reference TRBV5-4 and TRBJ1-6): ETGVTQSPTHLIKTRGQQVTLRCSSQSGHNTVSWYQQALGQGPQFIFQYYREEENGRGNFPPRFSGLQFPNYSSELNVNALELDDSALYLCASSSGGDRDSPLHFGNGTRLTVT.